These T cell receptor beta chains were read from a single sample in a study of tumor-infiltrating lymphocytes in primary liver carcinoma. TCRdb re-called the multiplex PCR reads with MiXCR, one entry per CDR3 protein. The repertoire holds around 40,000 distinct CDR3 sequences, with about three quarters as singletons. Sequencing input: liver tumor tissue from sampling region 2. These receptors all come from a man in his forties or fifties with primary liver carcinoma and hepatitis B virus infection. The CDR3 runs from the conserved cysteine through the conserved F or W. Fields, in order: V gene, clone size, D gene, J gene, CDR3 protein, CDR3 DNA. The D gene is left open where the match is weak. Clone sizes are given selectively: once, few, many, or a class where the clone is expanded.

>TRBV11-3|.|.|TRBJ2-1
CTSNLGSGNGKQFF
TGTACCAGCAACTTGGGAAGTGGGAATGGTAAGCAGTTCTTC
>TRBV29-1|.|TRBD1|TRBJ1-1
CSVELRGRNSETFF
TGCAGCGTTGAACTCAGGGGGCGGAACTCTGAAACTTTCTTT
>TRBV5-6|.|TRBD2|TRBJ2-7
CASSNTWREGSYEQYF
TGTGCCAGCAGCAATACTTGGCGGGAGGGCTCCTACGAGCAGTACTTC
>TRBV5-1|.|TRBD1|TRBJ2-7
CASSLDAGGFYEQHF
TGCGCCAGCAGCTTGGACGCAGGGGGCTTCTACGAGCAGCACTTC
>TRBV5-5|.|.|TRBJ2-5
CANSLESVPRETQYF
TGTGCCAACAGCTTGGAATCAGTCCCTAGGGAGACCCAGTACTTC
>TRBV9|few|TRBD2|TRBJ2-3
CASSERLAGHTDTQYF
TGTGCCAGCAGCGAGAGACTAGCGGGGCACACAGATACGCAGTATTTT
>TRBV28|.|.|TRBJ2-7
CASSSHREQYF
TGTGCCAGCAGTTCCCATAGGGAACAGTACTTC
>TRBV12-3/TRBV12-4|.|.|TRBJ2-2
CASSLVLGRVGELFF
TGCGCCAGCAGTTTAGTTCTGGGGCGCGTGGGGGAGCTGTTTTTT
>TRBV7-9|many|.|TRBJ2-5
CAISGSQETQYF
TGTGCCATCAGCGGCTCACAAGAGACCCAGTACTTC
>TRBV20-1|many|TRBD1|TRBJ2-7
CSAKDRASLYEQYF
TGCAGTGCCAAAGACAGGGCTTCCCTCTACGAGCAGTACTTC
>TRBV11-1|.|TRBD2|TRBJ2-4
CANRSPGTSGTKNIQYF
TGTGCCAACAGGTCTCCCGGGACTAGCGGGACCAAAAACATTCAGTACTTT
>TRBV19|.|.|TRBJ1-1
CASSMMGPEAFF
TGTGCCAGTAGTATGATGGGTCCTGAAGCTTTCTTT
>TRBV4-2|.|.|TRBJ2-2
CASSQGGPAGDFGELFF
TGCGCCAGCAGCCAAGGGGGCCCAGCGGGAGATTTCGGGGAGCTATTTTTT
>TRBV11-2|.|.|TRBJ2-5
CASSLRTLQETQYF
TGTGCCAGCAGCTTGAGGACGTTACAAGAGACCCAGTACTTC
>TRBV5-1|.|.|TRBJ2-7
CASSPDRDPYEQYF
TGCGCGAGCAGCCCGGATAGGGACCCCTACGAACAGTACTTC
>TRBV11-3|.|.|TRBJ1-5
CVSSLDLGVAQPRHF
TGTGTCAGTAGCTTAGATCTGGGGGTGGCTCAGCCCCGGCATTTT
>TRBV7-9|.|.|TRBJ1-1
CGSSLSETEAFF
TGTGGCAGCAGCTTGAGTGAGACTGAAGCTTTCTTT
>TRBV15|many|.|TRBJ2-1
CATSDRPGGSSGEQFF
TGTGCCACCAGCGATCGCCCTGGGGGGTCGTCGGGTGAGCAGTTCTTC
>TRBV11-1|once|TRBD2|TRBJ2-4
CANSFPGTSRTQNIQYF
TGTGCCAACAGCTTTCCCGGGACTAGCAGGACCCAAAACATTCAGTATTTC
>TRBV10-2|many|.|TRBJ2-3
CASSATDTQYF
TGCGCCAGCAGCGCCACAGATACGCAGTATTTT
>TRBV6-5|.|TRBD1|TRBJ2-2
CANTPTGACGELFF
TGTGCCAACACTCCCACAGGGGCTTGCGGGGAGCTGTTTTTT
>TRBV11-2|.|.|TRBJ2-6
CASSMGGDSGISLSGANALTF
TGTGCCAGCAGTATGGGGGGAGACAGTGGCATTTCCCTCTCTGGGGCCAACGCCCTGACTTTC
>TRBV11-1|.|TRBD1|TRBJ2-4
CASTSPGQGASKNIKYF
TGTGCCAGTACCTCTCCGGGACAGGGAGCATCAAAAAACATTAAGTACTTC
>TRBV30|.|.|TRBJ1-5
CAWSVSGSNQPRHF
TGTGCCTGGAGTGTGTCCGGGAGCAATCAGCCCCGGCATTTC
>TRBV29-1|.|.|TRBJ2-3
CSVTLTGVTDMQYF
TGCAGCGTCACTCTAACTGGAGTAACAGATATGCAGTATTTT
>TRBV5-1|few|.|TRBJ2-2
CASILDTPTGAGELFF
TGCGCCAGCATCTTGGACACCCCAACGGGAGCCGGGGAGCTGTTTTTT
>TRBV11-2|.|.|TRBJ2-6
CATQWPRSGASFLTF
TGTGCCACCCAGTGGCCGCGCTCTGGGGCCAGCTTCCTGACTTTC
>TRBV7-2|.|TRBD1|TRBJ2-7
CASTLGPGQASYEQYF
TGTGCCAGCACCTTAGGCCCGGGACAGGCCTCCTACGAGCAATACTTC